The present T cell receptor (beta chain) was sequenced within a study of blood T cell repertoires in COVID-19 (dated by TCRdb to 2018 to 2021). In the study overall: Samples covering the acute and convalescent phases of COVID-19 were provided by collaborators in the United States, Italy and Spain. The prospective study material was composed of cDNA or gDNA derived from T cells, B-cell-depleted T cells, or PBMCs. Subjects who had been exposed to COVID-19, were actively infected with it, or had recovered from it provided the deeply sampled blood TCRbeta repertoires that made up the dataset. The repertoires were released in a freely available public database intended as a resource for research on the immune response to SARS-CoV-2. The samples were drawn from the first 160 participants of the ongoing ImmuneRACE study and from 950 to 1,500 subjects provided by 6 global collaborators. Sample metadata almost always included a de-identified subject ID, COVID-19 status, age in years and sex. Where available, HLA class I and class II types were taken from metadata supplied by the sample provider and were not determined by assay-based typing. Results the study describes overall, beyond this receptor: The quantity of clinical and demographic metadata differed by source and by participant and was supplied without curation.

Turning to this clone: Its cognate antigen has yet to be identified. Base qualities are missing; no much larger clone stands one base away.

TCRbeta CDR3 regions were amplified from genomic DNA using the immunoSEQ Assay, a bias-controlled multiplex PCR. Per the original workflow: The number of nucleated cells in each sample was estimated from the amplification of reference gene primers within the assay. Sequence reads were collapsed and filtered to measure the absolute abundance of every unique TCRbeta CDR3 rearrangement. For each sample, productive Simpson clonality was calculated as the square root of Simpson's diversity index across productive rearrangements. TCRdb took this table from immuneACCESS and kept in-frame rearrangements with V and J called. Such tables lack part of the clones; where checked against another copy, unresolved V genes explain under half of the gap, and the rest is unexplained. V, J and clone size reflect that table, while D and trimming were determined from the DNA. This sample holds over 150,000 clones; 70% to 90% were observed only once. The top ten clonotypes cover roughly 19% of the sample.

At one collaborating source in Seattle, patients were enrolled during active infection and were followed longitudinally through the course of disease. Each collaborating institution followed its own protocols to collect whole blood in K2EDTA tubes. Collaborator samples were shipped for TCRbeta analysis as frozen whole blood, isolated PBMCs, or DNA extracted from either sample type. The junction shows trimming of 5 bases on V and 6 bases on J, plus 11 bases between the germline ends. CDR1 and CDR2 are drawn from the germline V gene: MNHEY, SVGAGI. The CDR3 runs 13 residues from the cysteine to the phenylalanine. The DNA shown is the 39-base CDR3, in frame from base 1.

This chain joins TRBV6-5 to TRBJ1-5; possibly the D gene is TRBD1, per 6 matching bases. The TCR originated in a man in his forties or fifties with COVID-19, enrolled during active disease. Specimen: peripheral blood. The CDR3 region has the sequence CASSTTGFQPQHF. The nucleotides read TGTGCCAGCAGTACGACAGGATTTCAGCCCCAGCATTTT.